These 3 T cell receptor beta chains were sequenced from one sample in a study of response to subunit inactivated influenza vaccine. Using its own MiXCR run on the RT-PCR reads, TCRdb lists one record per CDR3 protein. The repertoire holds 650,000 to 800,000 distinct CDR3 sequences, around 13% seen once, with 6% to 8% in the top ten. The sequenced sample was PBMCs from blood, obtained 14 to 15 days before vaccination. These receptors came from a man aged 45-65 years who received an inactivated influenza vaccine.

CDR3 DNA: TGTGCCAGCAGCCAAGAGAGGGCGAGGGCGGAGACCCAGTACTTC. Protein product: CASSQERARAETQYF. V gene TRBV4-2 combines with J gene TRBJ2-5; the D gene is possibly TRBD2 (5 bases). The V end was cut by 0 bases, the J end by 5 bases, with 13 bases between. CDR3 length: 15 residues. Germline CDR1 reads LGHNA; CDR2 reads YNFKEQ.

This clonotype has a count of ten or more. The rearrangement joins TRBV4-3 to TRBJ2-3; tentatively, D is TRBD1 (5 bases). The CDR3 covers 13 residues. The germline CDR1 and CDR2 sequences are LGHNA and YSLEER. Deletions cut 4 bases from V and 3 bases from J, with 8 bases between. The CDR3: CASSPRVTDTQYF. DNA of the CDR3: TGCGCCAGCAGCCCCAGGGTTACAGATACGCAGTATTTT.

J is TRBJ2-5 and V is TRBV24-1; D is undetermined. Trimming cost V 3 bases and J 8 bases, with 6 bases left between them. Germline CDR1 reads KGHDR; CDR2 reads SFDVKD. The CDR3 length is 11 residues. Here the CDR3 DNA reads TGTGCCACCAGTGATCCGCAAACCCAGTACTTC. This sequence encodes CATSDPQTQYF.